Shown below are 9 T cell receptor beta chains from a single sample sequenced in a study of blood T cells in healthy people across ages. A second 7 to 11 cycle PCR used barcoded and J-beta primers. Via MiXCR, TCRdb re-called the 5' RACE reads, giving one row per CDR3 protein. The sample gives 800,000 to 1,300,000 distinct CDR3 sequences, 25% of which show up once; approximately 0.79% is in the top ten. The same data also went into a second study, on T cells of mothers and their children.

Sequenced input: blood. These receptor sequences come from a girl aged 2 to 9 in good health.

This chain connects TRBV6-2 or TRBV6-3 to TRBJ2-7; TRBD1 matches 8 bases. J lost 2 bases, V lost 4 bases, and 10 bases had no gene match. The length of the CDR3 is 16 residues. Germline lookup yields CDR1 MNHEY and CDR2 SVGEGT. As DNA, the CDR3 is TGTGCCAGCAGTTCCTTATCCGGGACAGGTCCCTACGAGCAGTACTTC. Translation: CASSSLSGTGPYEQYF.

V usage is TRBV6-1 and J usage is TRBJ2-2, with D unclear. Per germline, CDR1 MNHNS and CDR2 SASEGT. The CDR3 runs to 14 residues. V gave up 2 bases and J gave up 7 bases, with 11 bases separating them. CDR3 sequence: CASSELMGIGELFF. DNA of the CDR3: TGTGCCAGCAGTGAACTGATGGGGATCGGGGAGCTGTTTTTT.

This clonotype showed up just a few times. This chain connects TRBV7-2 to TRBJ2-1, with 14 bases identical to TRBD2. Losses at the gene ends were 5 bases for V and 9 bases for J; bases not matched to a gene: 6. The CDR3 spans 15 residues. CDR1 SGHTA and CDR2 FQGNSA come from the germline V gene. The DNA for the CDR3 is TGTGCCAGCAGCGTGACTAGCGGGGGGGATGGTGAGCAGTTCTTC. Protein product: CASSVTSGGDGEQFF.

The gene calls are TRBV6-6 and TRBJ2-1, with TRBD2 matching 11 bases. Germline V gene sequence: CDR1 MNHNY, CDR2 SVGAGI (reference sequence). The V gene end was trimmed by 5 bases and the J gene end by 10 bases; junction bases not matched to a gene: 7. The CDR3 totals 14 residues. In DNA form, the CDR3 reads TGTGCCAGCAGTCGAAGACTAGCGGGGCAAGAGCAGTTCTTC. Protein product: CASSRRLAGQEQFF.

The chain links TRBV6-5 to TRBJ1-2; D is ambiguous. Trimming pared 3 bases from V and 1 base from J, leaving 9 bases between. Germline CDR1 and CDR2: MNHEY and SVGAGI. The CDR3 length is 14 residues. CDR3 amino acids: CASSYGGVNYGYTF. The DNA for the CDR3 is TGTGCCAGCAGTTATGGCGGGGTTAACTATGGCTACACCTTC.

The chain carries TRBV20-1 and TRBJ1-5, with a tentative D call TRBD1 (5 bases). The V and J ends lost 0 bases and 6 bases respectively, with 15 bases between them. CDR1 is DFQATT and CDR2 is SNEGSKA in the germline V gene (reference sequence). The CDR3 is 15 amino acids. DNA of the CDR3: TGCAGTGCTAGAGATGGGAGGACCGGGGGTCAGCCCCAGCATTTT. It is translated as CSARDGRTGGQPQHF.

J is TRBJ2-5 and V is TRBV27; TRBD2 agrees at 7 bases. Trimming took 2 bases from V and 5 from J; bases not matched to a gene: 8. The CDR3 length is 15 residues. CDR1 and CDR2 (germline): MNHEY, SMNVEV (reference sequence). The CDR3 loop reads CASSLLGGSLETQYF. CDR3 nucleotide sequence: TGTGCCAGCAGTTTACTCGGGGGGTCCCTGGAGACCCAGTACTTC.

The CDR3 region has the DNA TGCGCCAGCGGGTCCGGGTCTGGAAACACCATATATTTT. Encoded protein: CASGSGSGNTIYF. The rearrangement uses TRBV5-1 and TRBJ1-3; D ambiguous. The CDR3 is made up of 13 amino acids. The ends were cut back, 7 bases at V and 1 base at J, with 9 bases in the middle. CDR1 SGHRS and CDR2 YFSETQ come from the germline V gene.

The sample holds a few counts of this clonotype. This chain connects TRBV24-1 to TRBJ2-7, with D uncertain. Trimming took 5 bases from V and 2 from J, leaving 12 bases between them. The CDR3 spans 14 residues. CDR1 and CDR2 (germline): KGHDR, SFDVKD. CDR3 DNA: TGTGCCACCAGTGGAGGCGTCCTTCCCTACGAGCAGTACTTC. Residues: CATSGGVLPYEQYF.